Sequencing of this TCR beta chain was carried out in a study of metastatic and nonmetastatic thyroid tumors (dated by TCRdb to 2020 to 2022). Context from the whole study: The researchers compared repertoires between peripheral blood samples and tumor or nodule tissue samples from patients with malignant or benign thyroid disease. What the authors observed across the whole study: TCR beta diversity was reported as significantly higher in malignant tumors than in benign nodules, in both blood and tumor samples.

As concerns this clone: Its antigen is not yet known. Base quality data are lacking; no much larger clone is found one base away.

The library came from PCR. Sequencing used an Illumina HiSeq 4000. High-throughput sequencing was used to profile the TCR beta-chain CDR3 region of each patient. As for the original processing: Drawing on CDR3 differences between clinicopathological groups, the researchers built a classifier meant to tell apart patients with distant-metastatic papillary thyroid cancer. The Shannon index was used to assess repertoire diversity, and the Morisita-Horn index was used to assess tumor-blood repertoire similarity. In-frame beta chains were kept once TCRdb had trimmed the public reads at Q25 with fastp and called clones with MiXCR. What appears here as the V and J calls and clone size reflects TCRdb's work, not the paper's. The table for this sample lists over 30,000 clones; roughly 19% of them were counted only once. The top ten clonotypes cover 9.5% to 15% of the sample. No patient had received any treatment before thyroid surgery. Patient clinical samples collected from the early 2010s to the late 2010s were retrospectively analysed using T-cell receptor beta sequencing.

Counted from cysteine to phenylalanine, this CDR3 has 14 amino acids. Solely the CDR3 DNA is kept, with 42 bases framed from the first base. Via the germline V gene, CDR1 is SNHLY and CDR2 FYNNEI. V and J are truncated by 6 bases and 3 bases respectively, leaving an intervening sequence of 12 bases. The sequencing input was blood. The sequence derives from a male donor with papillary thyroid cancer or a benign thyroid nodule (not recorded which). Some clones in this sample may be carry-over from other donors' samples. The chain couples TRBV2 to TRBJ1-5; confidence is insufficient to name the D gene. The CDR3 reads as follows: CASRAMQNNQPQHF. The DNA sequence reads TGTGCCAGCAGAGCAATGCAGAACAATCAGCCCCAGCATTTT. Where the CDR3 stops, the reference TRBV2 and TRBJ1-5 genes take over; the full variable domain is EPEVTQTPSHQVTQMGQEVILRCVPISNHLYFYWYRQILGQKVEFLVSFYNNEISEKSEIFDDQFSVERPDGSNFTLKIRSTKLEDSAMYFCASRAMQNNQPQHFGDGTRLSIL.